This T cell receptor beta chain was captured in a study of blood T cell repertoires in COVID-19. Followed longitudinally, the Seattle patients had been enrolled during active infection. The CDR3 extends over 16 amino acids. The V gene end was trimmed by 6 bases and the J gene end by 7 bases; junction bases not matched to a gene: 11. CDR1 and CDR2 from the germline V gene are LNHDA and SQIVND (reference sequence). Per the original data handling: Cell counts per sample came from amplifying reference gene primers. The data were produced by immunoSEQ multiplex PCR, yet TCRdb's version contains in-frame clones alone and is incomplete. V, J and clone size are taken as reported in that table, and D and trimming were inferred from the DNA itself. The table lists roughly 100,000 clones, around nine tenths of them singletons.

The sample taken for sequencing was peripheral blood. The chain couples TRBV19 to TRBJ2-2, with 10 bases aligning to TRBD1. The sequence derives from a woman aged 45-65 years with COVID-19, enrolled during active disease. The CDR3 coding sequence is TGTGCCAGTAGCCAAGACAGGGGGCGCGTAATCGGGGAGCTGTTTTTT. Translated: CASSQDRGRVIGELFF.